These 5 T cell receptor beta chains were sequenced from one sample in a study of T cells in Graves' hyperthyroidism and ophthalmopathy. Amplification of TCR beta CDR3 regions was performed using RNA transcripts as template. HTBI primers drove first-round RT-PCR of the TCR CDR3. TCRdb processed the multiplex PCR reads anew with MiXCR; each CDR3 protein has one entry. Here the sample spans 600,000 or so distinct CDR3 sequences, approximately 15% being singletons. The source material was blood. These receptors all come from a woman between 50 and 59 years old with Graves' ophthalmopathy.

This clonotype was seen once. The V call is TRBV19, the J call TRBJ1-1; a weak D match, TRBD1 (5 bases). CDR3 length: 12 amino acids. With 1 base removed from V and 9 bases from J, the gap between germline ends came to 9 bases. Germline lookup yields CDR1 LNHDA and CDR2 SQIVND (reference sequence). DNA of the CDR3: TGTGCCAGTAGTATAGTGAGGGGACAAGCTTTCTTT. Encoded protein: CASSIVRGQAFF.

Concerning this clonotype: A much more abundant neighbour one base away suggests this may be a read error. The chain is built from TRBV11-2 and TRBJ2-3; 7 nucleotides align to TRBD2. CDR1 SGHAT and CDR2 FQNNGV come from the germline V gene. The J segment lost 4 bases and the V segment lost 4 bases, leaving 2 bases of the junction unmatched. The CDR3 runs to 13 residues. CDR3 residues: CASSSGGPDTQYF. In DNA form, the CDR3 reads TGTGCCAGCAGCTCGGGGGGTCCAGATACGCAGTATTTT.

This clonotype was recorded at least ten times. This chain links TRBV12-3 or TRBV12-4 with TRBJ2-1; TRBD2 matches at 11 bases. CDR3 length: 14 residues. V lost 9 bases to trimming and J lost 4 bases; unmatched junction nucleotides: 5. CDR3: CASRTSGWYNEQFF. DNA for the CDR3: TGTGCCAGTAGGACTAGCGGGTGGTACAATGAGCAGTTCTTC.

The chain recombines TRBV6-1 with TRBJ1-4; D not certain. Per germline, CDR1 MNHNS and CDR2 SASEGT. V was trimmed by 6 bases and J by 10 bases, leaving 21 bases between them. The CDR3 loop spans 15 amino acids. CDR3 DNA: TGTGCCAGCAGGGACGGTCCGGGAGCCTGGGGAAAACTGTTTTTT. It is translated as CASRDGPGAWGKLFF.

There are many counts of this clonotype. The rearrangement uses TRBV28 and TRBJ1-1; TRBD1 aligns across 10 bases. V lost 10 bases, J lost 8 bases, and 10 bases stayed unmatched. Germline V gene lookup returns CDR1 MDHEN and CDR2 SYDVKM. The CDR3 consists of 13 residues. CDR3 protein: CAIRDRGLYEAFF. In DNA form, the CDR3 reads TGTGCCATCCGAGACAGGGGGCTATACGAAGCTTTCTTT.